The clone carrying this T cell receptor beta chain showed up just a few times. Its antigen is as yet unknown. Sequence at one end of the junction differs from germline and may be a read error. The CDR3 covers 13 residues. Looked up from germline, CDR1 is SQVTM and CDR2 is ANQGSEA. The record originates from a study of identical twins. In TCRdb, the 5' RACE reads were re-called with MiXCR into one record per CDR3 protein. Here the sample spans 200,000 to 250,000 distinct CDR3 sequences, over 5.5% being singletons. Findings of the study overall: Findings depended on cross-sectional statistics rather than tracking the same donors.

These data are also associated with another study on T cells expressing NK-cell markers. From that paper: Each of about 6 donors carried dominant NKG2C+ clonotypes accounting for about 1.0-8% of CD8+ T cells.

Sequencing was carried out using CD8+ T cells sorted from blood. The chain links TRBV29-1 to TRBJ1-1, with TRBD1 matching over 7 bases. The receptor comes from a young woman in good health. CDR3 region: CSFDRAGGTEAFF. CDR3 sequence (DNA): TGCAGCTTTGACAGGGCAGGGGGTACTGAAGCTTTCTTT.